The sequence of this T cell receptor beta chain was determined in a study of CD8 T cells in ankylosing spondylitis. Whole-study results and caveats: Earlier work had already found some motif variants in reactive arthritis synovial fluid and blood. For ankylosing spondylitis blood, a TCR beta motif of seven to nine highly homologous variants appeared characteristic.

This clonotype was recorded a few times. Its cognate antigen is unknown. Quantitative barcoded 5'-RACE was used to prepare TCR beta libraries. A single record per CDR3 protein comes from TCRdb applying MiXCR to the 5' RACE reads. Of 150,000 to 200,000 distinct CDR3 sequences in the sample, 13% were seen once. Germline V gene lookup returns CDR1 SNHLY and CDR2 FYNNEI. Trimming stripped 8 bases from V and 4 bases from J, with 17 bases between. The CDR3 sequence is 14 residues long. Specimen: blood, either unsorted or a sorted T cell fraction (not recorded which). The TCR comes from a male donor with ankylosing spondylitis or in good health (not recorded which). The chain has TRBV2 and TRBJ1-2; TRBD1 is a possible D gene (5 bases). CDR3 nucleotides: TGTGCCAGCTGGGGGGGTACAGCCGTCTATGGCTACACCTTC. This translates into CASWGGTAVYGYTF. Based on the CDR3 plus reference TRBV2 and TRBJ1-2, the full variable domain is EPEVTQTPSHQVTQMGQEVILRCVPISNHLYFYWYRQILGQKVEFLVSFYNNEISEKSEIFDDQFSVERPDGSNFTLKIRSTKLEDSAMYFCASWGGTAVYGYTFGSGTRLTVV.